Each of the 18 T cell receptor beta chains below was sequenced from the same sample in a study of shared clonotypes between healthy human individuals. Naive CD8 populations comprised CD45RO-negative cells positively selected for CCR7, excluding terminally differentiated effector memory CD45RA+ cells. Sequencing was performed with immunoSEQ multiplex PCR; in TCRdb, only in-frame clones are kept and a portion is missing. The data contain approximately 1.9 million clones, just under 95% of them seen just once; the ten biggest clones take up 1.5% to 2%. Sequencing was performed on naive CD8+ T cells from PBMCs. The receptors were gathered from a man aged 18 to 29 in good health. Some clones in this sample may be carry-over from other donors' samples.

This clone was detected once. V gene TRBV15 combines with J gene TRBJ2-1; the D gene is possibly TRBD2 (6 bases). This CDR3 region has 15 residues. From germline, CDR1 is LNHNV and CDR2 YYDKDF (reference sequence). The V gene lost 1 base and the J gene lost 0 bases, with 7 bases spanning the gap. For the CDR3, the DNA is TGTGCCACCAGCAGAGGGGGGGACTCCTACAATGAGCAGTTCTTC. Translation gives CATSRGGDSYNEQFF.

V usage is TRBV7-8 and J usage is TRBJ1-3; D is uncertain. V lost 3 bases and J lost 4, with 16 bases in between. The CDR3 contains 16 residues. Per germline, CDR1 SGHVS and CDR2 FQNEAQ. The CDR3 protein is CASSFALEGFGNTIYF. Written as DNA, the CDR3 is TGTGCCAGCAGCTTTGCCCTCGAGGGTTTCGGAAACACCATATATTTT.

The chain combines TRBV27 with TRBJ2-5, with D unresolved. Trimming took 8 bases from V and 2 from J, leaving 12 bases between them. Germline CDR1 is MNHEY and CDR2 is SMNVEV (reference sequence). The CDR3 length is 13 residues. This CDR3 reads CASRFGVQETQYF. The CDR3 coding sequence is TGTGCCAGCCGCTTTGGGGTACAAGAGACCCAGTACTTC.

The chain employs TRBV30 and TRBJ1-6; no reliable D call. Germline CDR1 GTSNPN, CDR2 SVGIG (reference sequence). Trimming left V 0 bases short and J 4 bases short, with 7 bases between. The CDR3 is 14 amino acids. The DNA of the CDR3 is TGTGCCTGGAGTGTGGGCAGGTATAATTCACCCCTCCACTTT. It codes for CAWSVGRYNSPLHF.

The J gene is TRBJ2-2, the V gene TRBV9; D uncertain. Germline-derived CDR1 and CDR2 are SGDLS and YYNGEE. V lost 3 bases and J 0 bases, leaving 9 bases between the germline ends. The CDR3 spans 15 residues. CDR3 nucleotides: TGTGCCAGCAGCGGTTCCTATTCGAACACCGGGGAGCTGTTTTTT. Its translation is CASSGSYSNTGELFF.

The J gene is TRBJ1-5, the V gene TRBV6-6; 10 bases align to TRBD1. V shed 0 bases, J shed 7 bases, and the junction held 3 bases outside the gene matches. The CDR3 has 15 residues. Germline V gives CDR1 MNHNY, CDR2 SVGAGI (reference sequence). Here the CDR3 DNA reads TGTGCCAGCAGTTACTCTGACAGGGGGCGGCAGCCCCAGCATTTT. Residues: CASSYSDRGRQPQHF.

This chain links TRBV29-1 with TRBJ2-1; no definite D call. CDR1 and CDR2 from the germline V gene are SQVTM and ANQGSEA. V shed 0 bases and J shed 0 bases, with 12 bases lying between them. The CDR3 totals 16 residues. The CDR3 region has the DNA TGCAGCGTTGAAGATCCGAGTAATAGCTCCTACAATGAGCAGTTCTTC. It is translated as CSVEDPSNSSYNEQFF.

The rearrangement joins TRBV27 to TRBJ2-7; D is undetermined. This CDR3 is 13 amino acids long. V was cut by 3 bases and J by 1 base, with 7 bases left in between. Looked up from germline, CDR1 is MNHEY and CDR2 is SMNVEV (reference sequence). CDR3 sequence reads: CASSFYSSYEQYF. CDR3 DNA: TGTGCCAGCAGTTTTTATTCGTCCTACGAGCAGTACTTC.

This clone was seen once. The V and J genes are TRBV9 and TRBJ2-6; TRBD2 agrees at 13 bases. The CDR3 runs to 19 residues. Germline CDR1 and CDR2: SGDLS and YYNGEE. The ends lost 4 bases at V and 4 bases at J; junction bases unmatched: 11. Here the CDR3 reads CASSHPGLAGDSGANVLTF. CDR3 nucleotides: TGTGCCAGCAGCCATCCAGGACTAGCGGGAGATTCAGGGGCCAACGTCCTGACTTTC.

This sequence joins TRBV28 and TRBJ1-2, with TRBD1 identical over 8 bases. The CDR3 length is 15 residues. The germline V gene encodes CDR1 MDHEN and CDR2 SYDVKM. Trimming removed 6 bases from V and 6 bases from J; junction bases left unmatched: 12. Here the CDR3 reads CASRTNGQGLDGYTF. The CDR3 DNA follows: TGTGCCAGCAGAACCAATGGACAGGGCCTGGATGGCTACACCTTC.

CDR3 DNA sequence: TGTGCCAGCAGCCTTAGACGGGGGACAGGGGGCCGGGAGACCCAGTACTTC. This gives the protein CASSLRRGTGGRETQYF. This chain uses TRBV11-1 with TRBJ2-5, with 12 bases fitting TRBD1. The trim removed 5 bases at V and 5 bases at J, leaving 12 bases unmatched. The CDR3 has 17 residues. The germline V gene has CDR1 SGHAT and CDR2 FQDESV (reference sequence).

V is TRBV27 and J is TRBJ2-7, with D maybe TRBD2 (6 bases). The CDR3 runs to 15 residues. CDR1 and CDR2 (germline): MNHEY, SMNVEV (reference sequence). The V gene lost 1 base and the J gene lost 2 bases, with 12 bases spanning the gap. CDR3 protein: CASSLWGTPTYEQYF. The CDR3 bases are TGTGCCAGCAGTTTATGGGGGACTCCTACCTACGAGCAGTACTTC.

Notes on this clone: Other DNA sequences in the sample encode the same CDR3. J is TRBJ2-7 and V is TRBV10-2; D is uncertain. Trimming took off 8 bases at V and 4 bases at J, with 6 bases between the two ends. Germline loops: CDR1 WSHSY, CDR2 SAAADI. The CDR3 contains 10 residues. CDR3 protein: CASGAYEQYF. For the CDR3, the DNA is TGCGCCAGCGGTGCGTACGAGCAGTACTTC.

The V gene is TRBV5-5, the J gene TRBJ1-1, with 7 bases matching TRBD1. The CDR3 totals 15 residues. Trimming cost V 7 bases and J 3 bases; bases outside gene matches: 12. Germline V gene lookup returns CDR1 SGHKS and CDR2 YYEKEE (reference sequence). This CDR3 reads CASSRRKGADTEAFF. DNA of the CDR3: TGTGCCAGCTCCCGCCGGAAGGGGGCGGACACTGAAGCTTTCTTT.

V usage is TRBV27 and J usage is TRBJ2-3, with 9 bases lining up with TRBD1. J gave up 6 bases and V 6 bases, and 1 base lay outside the gene matches. Germline values: CDR1 MNHEY, CDR2 SMNVEV (reference sequence). CDR3 length equals 12 residues. CDR3 residues: CASRQGADTQYF. In nucleotides, the CDR3 is TGTGCCAGCAGACAGGGGGCCGATACGCAGTATTTT.

The chain uses TRBV28 and TRBJ1-5; D not resolved. Germline CDR1 and CDR2: MDHEN and SYDVKM. The CDR3 totals 14 residues. Trimming stripped 2 bases from V and 0 bases from J, with 5 bases between. Here the CDR3 reads CASSLRLSNQPQHF. The CDR3 DNA follows: TGTGCCAGCAGTTTAAGGCTTAGCAATCAGCCCCAGCATTTT.

The chain combines TRBV27 with TRBJ2-7; possibly TRBD1 or TRBD2 for D (5 bases each). CDR1 and CDR2 from the germline V gene are MNHEY and SMNVEV (reference sequence). V gave up 6 bases and J gave up 7 bases, with 13 bases separating them. The CDR3 spans 12 residues. The CDR3 nucleotides are TGTGCCAGCAGCCCCAGGGACGGAGAGCAGTACTTC. Translation: CASSPRDGEQYF.

The gene calls are TRBV29-1 and TRBJ1-4; D uncertain. The ends were cut back, 5 bases at V and 6 bases at J, with 13 bases in the middle. The CDR3 consists of 13 residues. The germline V gene has CDR1 SQVTM and CDR2 ANQGSEA. CDR3 DNA: TGCAGCGTTTGGGGTATGAGGGATGAAAAACTGTTTTTT. It translates to CSVWGMRDEKLFF.